A single sample is the source of the 17 T cell receptor beta chains below, sequenced in a study of CXCR3-negative and CXCR3-positive naive CD8 T cells. UMI-tagged TRB cDNA libraries were built via 5' RACE. TCRdb reprocessed the 5' RACE reads; each CDR3 protein has one entry and no DNA is given. The repertoire table contains about 66,000 distinct CDR3 sequences. Input material: naive CXCR3- CD8+ T cells from blood. Subset meaning: CD45RO-CCR7+CD27+CD95- naive CD8+ T cells lacking CXCR3 (TNR3-). The receptors here all came from a human donor in good health. Some clones in this sample may be carry-over from other donors' samples.

The V and J genes are TRBV29-1 and TRBJ2-1; TCRdb gives TRBD1 as the D gene, but with no DNA this cannot be confirmed. This CDR3 is built from 12 residues. Germline lookup yields CDR1 SQVTM and CDR2 ANQGSEA. CDR3 sequence reads: CSVGEGFNEQFF.

The chain employs TRBV7-9 and TRBJ2-2. CDR1 is SEHNR, CDR2 FQNEAQ, per germline (reference sequence). This CDR3 spans 15 amino acids. The CDR3 sequence is CASSLRIGNTGELFF.

The chain employs TRBV20-1 and TRBJ1-5. The germline gives CDR1 DFQATT, CDR2 SNEGSKA (reference sequence). CDR3 length: 16 residues. The CDR3: CSAKESVPWSNQPQHF.

The J gene is TRBJ2-5, the V gene TRBV14. CDR1 is SGHDN and CDR2 is FVKESK in the germline V gene. The CDR3 is 14 residues long. The CDR3 here is CASSQAVFQETQYF.

The chain combines TRBV29-1 with TRBJ1-1; TCRdb indicates TRBD1, and absent DNA this call remains unverified. This CDR3 has 14 residues. Germline CDR1 SQVTM, CDR2 ANQGSEA. The CDR3 sequence: CSAGTGTGWSEAFF.

J is TRBJ1-2 and V is TRBV5-8; the D call from TCRdb, TRBD1, cannot be confirmed without DNA. Germline V gene sequence: CDR1 SGHTS, CDR2 YDEGEE. The CDR3 has 14 residues. CDR3 region: CASSTGTGGYGYTF.

J is TRBJ2-1 and V is TRBV7-3; TCRdb gives TRBD1 as the D gene, but with no DNA this cannot be confirmed. The length of the CDR3 is 14 residues. Germline V gives CDR1 SGHTA, CDR2 FQGTGA. The CDR3: CASSASPGANEQFF.

This chain uses TRBV14 with TRBJ1-1. Germline V gene lookup returns CDR1 SGHDN and CDR2 FVKESK. CDR3 size: 14 residues. CDR3 region: CASSQVTFTSEAFF.

This rearrangement joins TRBV7-9 to TRBJ1-2; TCRdb picks TRBD1, but there is no DNA to check that call. The CDR3 consists of 14 residues. Germline V gene lookup returns CDR1 SEHNR and CDR2 FQNEAQ (reference sequence). CDR3 amino acids: CASSPGTGSGGYTF.

The V and J genes are TRBV14 and TRBJ1-1; TCRdb reports TRBD1, a call that lacks DNA to check it against. The CDR3 loop spans 13 amino acids. Germline V gene sequence: CDR1 SGHDN, CDR2 FVKESK. The CDR3 sequence: CASRGDGNTEAFF. The variable domain in full, with the rest retrieved from reference TRBV14 and TRBJ1-1, is EAGVTQFPSHSVIEKGQTVTLRCDPISGHDNLYWYRRVMGKEIKFLLHFVKESKQDESGMPNNRFLAERTGGTYSTLKVQPAELEDSGVYFCASRGDGNTEAFFGQGTRLTVV.

The chain couples TRBV7-2 to TRBJ2-7. CDR1 is SGHTA and CDR2 is FQGNSA in the germline V gene. This CDR3 comprises 13 residues. CDR3 loop: CASSLVGHYEQYF.

V and J are TRBV27 and TRBJ2-7. The CDR3 runs 15 residues. Germline loops: CDR1 MNHEY, CDR2 SMNVEV (reference sequence). CDR3 amino acids: CASSLSGRILYEQYF.

This chain uses TRBV28 with TRBJ2-2. CDR1 is MDHEN and CDR2 is SYDVKM in the germline V gene. This CDR3 has 13 amino acids. The CDR3 is CASSLWTSGELFF.

J is TRBJ1-1 and V is TRBV7-9. CDR3 size: 15 residues. CDR1 SEHNR and CDR2 FQNEAQ come from the germline V gene (reference sequence). CDR3: CASSLSVGRNTEAFF.

This chain connects TRBV27 to TRBJ2-7; TCRdb gives TRBD2 as the D gene, but with no DNA this cannot be confirmed. CDR3 length: 13 amino acids. The germline V gene has CDR1 MNHEY and CDR2 SMNVEV (reference sequence). The CDR3 here is CASSPQGPGEQYF.

The CDR3 sequence is CASSPPVRELFF. The chain uses TRBV28 and TRBJ2-2. The germline gives CDR1 MDHEN, CDR2 SYDVKM. The CDR3 covers 12 residues.

This sequence joins TRBV29-1 and TRBJ2-3; the TCRdb D gene call, TRBD1, has no DNA to confirm it. CDR1 and CDR2 (germline): SQVTM, ANQGSEA. The CDR3 covers 12 residues. The CDR3 protein is CSARTFSDTQYF.